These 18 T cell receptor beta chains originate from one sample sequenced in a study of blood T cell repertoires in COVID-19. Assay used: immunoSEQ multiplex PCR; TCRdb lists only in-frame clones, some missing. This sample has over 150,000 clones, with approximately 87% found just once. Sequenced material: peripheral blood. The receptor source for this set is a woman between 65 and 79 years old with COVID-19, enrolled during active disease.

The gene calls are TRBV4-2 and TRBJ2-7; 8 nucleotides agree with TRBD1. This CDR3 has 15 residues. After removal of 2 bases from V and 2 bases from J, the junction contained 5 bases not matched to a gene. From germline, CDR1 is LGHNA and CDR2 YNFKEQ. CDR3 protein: CASSQSTGAPYEQYF. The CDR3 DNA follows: TGTGCCAGCAGCCAATCGACAGGGGCCCCCTACGAGCAGTACTTC.

Written as DNA, the CDR3 is TGTGCCAGTAGTATATCGGGGGGGGCCCCAAATCAGCCCCAGCATTTT. Residues: CASSISGGAPNQPQHF. The genes are TRBV19 and TRBJ1-5; D is perhaps TRBD1 (6 bases). V lost 2 bases and J lost 4, with 15 bases in between. This CDR3 is built from 16 residues. Germline V gene data show CDR1 as LNHDA and CDR2 as SQIVND (reference sequence).

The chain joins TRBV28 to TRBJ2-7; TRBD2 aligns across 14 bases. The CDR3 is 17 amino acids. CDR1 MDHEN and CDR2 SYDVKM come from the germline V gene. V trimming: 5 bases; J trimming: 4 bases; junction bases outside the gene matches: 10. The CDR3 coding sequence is TGTGCCAGCAGTCGTCCCGGGACTAGCGGGAGAGGGTACGAGCAGTACTTC. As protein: CASSRPGTSGRGYEQYF.

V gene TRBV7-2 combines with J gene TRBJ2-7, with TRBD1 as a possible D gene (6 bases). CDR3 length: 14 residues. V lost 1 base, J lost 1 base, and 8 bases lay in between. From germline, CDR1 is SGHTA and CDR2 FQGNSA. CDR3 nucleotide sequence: TGTGCCAGCAGCTTAGACAGGGTGTCCTACGAGCAGTACTTC. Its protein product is CASSLDRVSYEQYF.

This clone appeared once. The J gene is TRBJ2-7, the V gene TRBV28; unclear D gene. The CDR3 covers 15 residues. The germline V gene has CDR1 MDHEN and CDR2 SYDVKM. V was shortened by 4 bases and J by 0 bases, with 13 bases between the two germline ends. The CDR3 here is CASSSPRGLSYEQYF. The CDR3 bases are TGTGCCAGCAGTTCCCCCCGCGGCCTCTCCTACGAGCAGTACTTC.

The DNA of the CDR3 is TGTGCCAGCAGTCCAGGGGGAAGCTCCTACAATGAGCAGTTCTTC. Translating gives CASSPGGSSYNEQFF. The rearrangement joins TRBV2 to TRBJ2-1; TRBD1 agrees at 7 bases. Germline values: CDR1 SNHLY, CDR2 FYNNEI. The V and J ends lost 5 bases and 0 bases, in that order; junction bases with no gene match: 4. The CDR3 has 15 residues. The whole variable domain, filled in from reference TRBV2 and TRBJ2-1, reads EPEVTQTPSHQVTQMGQEVILRCVPISNHLYFYWYRQILGQKVEFLVSFYNNEISEKSEIFDDQFSVERPDGSNFTLKIRSTKLEDSAMYFCASSPGGSSYNEQFFGPGTRLTVL.

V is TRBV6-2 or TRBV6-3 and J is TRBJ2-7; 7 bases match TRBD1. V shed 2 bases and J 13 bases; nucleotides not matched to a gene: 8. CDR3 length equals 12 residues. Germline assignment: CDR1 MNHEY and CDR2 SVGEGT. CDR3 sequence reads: CASSYADRQGYF. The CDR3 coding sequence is TGTGCCAGCAGTTACGCGGATAGACAGGGATACTTC.

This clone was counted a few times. CDR3 sequence: CASSLRTGNGEQYF. The CDR3 DNA sequence: TGCGCCAGCAGCCTAAGGACAGGGAACGGGGAGCAGTACTTC. This chain links TRBV5-1 with TRBJ2-7, with TRBD1 matching 8 bases. The V gene's germline CDR1 is SGHRS and CDR2 YFSETQ. V lost 4 bases to trimming and J lost 7 bases; unmatched junction nucleotides: 10. The CDR3 has 14 residues.

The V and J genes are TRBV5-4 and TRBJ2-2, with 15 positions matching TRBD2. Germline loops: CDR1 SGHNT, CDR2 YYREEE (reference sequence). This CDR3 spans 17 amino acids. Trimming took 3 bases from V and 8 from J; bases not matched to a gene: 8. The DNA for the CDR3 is TGTGCCAGCAGCTCCCACGGGACTAGCGGGAGGATAGGGGAGCTGTTTTTT. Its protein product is CASSSHGTSGRIGELFF.

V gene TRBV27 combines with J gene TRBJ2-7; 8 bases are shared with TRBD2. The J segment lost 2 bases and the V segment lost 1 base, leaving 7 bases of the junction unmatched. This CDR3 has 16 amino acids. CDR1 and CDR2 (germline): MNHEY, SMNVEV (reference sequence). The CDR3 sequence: CASSLYLAGGTYEQYF. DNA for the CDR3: TGTGCCAGCAGTTTATATTTGGCGGGAGGAACCTACGAGCAGTACTTC.

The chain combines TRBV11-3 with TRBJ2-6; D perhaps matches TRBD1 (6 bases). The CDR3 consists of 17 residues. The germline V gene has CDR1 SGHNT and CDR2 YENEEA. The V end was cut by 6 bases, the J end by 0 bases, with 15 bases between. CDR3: CASSPRTASSGANVLTF. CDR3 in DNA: TGTGCCAGCAGTCCAAGGACAGCTAGCTCTGGGGCCAACGTCCTGACTTTC. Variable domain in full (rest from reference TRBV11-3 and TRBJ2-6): EAGVVQSPRYKIIEKKQPVAFWCNPISGHNTLYWYLQNLGQGPELLIRYENEEAVDDSQLPKDRFSAERLKGVDSTLKIQPAELGDSAVYLCASSPRTASSGANVLTFGAGSRLTVL.

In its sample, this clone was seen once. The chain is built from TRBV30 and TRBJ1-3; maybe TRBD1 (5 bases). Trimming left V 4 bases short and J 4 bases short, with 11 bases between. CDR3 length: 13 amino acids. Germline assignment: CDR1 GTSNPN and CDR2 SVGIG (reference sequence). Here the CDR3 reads CAWIRGPGNTIYF. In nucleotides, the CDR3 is TGTGCCTGGATAAGGGGTCCCGGAAACACCATATATTTT.

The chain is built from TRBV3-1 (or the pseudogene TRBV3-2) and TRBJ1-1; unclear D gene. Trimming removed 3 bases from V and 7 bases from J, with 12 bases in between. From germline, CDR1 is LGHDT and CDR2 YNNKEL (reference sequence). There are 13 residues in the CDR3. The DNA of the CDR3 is TGTGCCAGCAGCCAGAACAGTGGCGTTGAAGCTTTCTTT. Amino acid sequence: CASSQNSGVEAFF.

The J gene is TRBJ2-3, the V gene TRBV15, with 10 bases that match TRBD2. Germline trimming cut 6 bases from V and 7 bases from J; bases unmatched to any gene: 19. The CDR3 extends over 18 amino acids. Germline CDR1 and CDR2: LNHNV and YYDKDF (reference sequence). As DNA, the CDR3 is TGTGCCACCAGTGAGCAGCCCTCTTTGGCTAGCGGGAGTAATACGCAGTATTTT. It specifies CATSEQPSLASGSNTQYF.

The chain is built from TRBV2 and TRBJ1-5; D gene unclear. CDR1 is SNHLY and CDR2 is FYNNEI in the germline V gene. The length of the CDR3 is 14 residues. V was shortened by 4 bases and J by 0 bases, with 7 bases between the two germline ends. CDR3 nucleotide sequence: TGTGCCAGCAGTGGGCAGTCTAGCAATCAGCCCCAGCATTTT. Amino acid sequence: CASSGQSSNQPQHF. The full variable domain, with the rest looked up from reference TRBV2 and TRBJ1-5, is EPEVTQTPSHQVTQMGQEVILRCVPISNHLYFYWYRQILGQKVEFLVSFYNNEISEKSEIFDDQFSVERPDGSNFTLKIRSTKLEDSAMYFCASSGQSSNQPQHFGDGTRLSIL.

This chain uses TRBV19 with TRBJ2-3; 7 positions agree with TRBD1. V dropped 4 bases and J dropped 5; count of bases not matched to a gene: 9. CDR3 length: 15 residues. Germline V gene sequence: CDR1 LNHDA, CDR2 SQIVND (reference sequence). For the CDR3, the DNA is TGTGCCAGTAGTACATCCGGGACAGAGAAAGATACGCAGTATTTT. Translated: CASSTSGTEKDTQYF.

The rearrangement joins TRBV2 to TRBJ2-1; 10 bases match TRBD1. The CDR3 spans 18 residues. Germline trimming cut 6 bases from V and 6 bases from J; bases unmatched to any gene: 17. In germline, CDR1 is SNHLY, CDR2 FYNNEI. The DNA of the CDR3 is TGTGCCAGCAGCAAAAGGTCCCCCGCGGGACAGGGGCTCAATGAGCAGTTCTTC. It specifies CASSKRSPAGQGLNEQFF.

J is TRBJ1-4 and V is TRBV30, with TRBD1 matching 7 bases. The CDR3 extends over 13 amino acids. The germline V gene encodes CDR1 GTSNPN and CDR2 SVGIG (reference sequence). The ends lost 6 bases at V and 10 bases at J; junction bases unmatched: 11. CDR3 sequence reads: CACPTGKRGKLFF. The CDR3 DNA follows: TGTGCCTGCCCGACAGGGAAAAGGGGAAAACTGTTTTTT.